This entry describes one T cell receptor (beta chain). Its antigen remains unidentified. The data originate from a study of T cell repertoires in ileal Crohn's disease. In the study overall: Operated complications were stricturing disease (approximately 61%) and penetrating disease (about 40%). Overall study findings and caveats: Every patient over 26.8% clonality showed endoscopic recurrence. Mucosal expansions were suggested to be mainly CD8 T cells.

Some clones are missing from TCRdb's copy, which holds only in-frame ones; the method was immunoSEQ multiplex PCR. The table has 5,700 or so clones, approximately 78% seen once. This CDR3 contains 17 residues. This sequence originates from an adult with Crohn's disease. Sequences were obtained from ileal tissue. This rearrangement joins TRBV21-1 to TRBJ2-6; the table gives TRBD1 as D, unverified against the DNA. TRBV21-1 is classified as a pseudogene. This CDR3 is CASIPQGRVCGANVLTF. The CDR3 bases are TGTGCCAGCATACCACAGGGTAGAGTTTGTGGGGCCAACGTCCTGACTTTC.